The following is a T cell receptor (beta chain) sequence with its context. The data are from a study of control samples from healthy donors and cancer patients. Using immunoSEQ multiplex PCR, the repertoire was profiled, and TCRdb retains in-frame clones only, with some absent. The table lists about 92,000 clones, around 80% of them singletons, with over 7.5% in the top ten. The source of this sequence is a woman aged 55-70 years in good health. Sequenced: blood.

The CDR3 nucleotides are TGTGCCAGCAGCTTAGTCGGAGGGGTGAACACTGAAGCTTTCTTT. Its protein is CASSLVGGVNTEAFF. This rearrangement joins TRBV7-9 to TRBJ1-1, with D possibly matching TRBD1 (5 bases). Germline lookup yields CDR1 SEHNR and CDR2 FQNEAQ (reference sequence). Trimming removed 1 base from V and 0 bases from J, with 9 bases in between. This CDR3 contains 15 residues.